The text below deals with one T cell receptor (beta chain). What it binds is not known. This entry belongs to a study of CXCR3-negative and CXCR3-positive naive CD8 T cells. Findings and limits, study-wide: Researchers report that CXCR3-positive naive cells carry more hydrophobic TRB CDR3s than CXCR3-negative naive cells.

TRB cDNA libraries were made by UMI-labeled 5' RACE. TCRdb reanalyzed the 5' RACE reads, giving one entry per CDR3 protein sequence and no DNA. Recorded for this sample: 140,000 to 150,000 distinct CDR3 sequences. CDR3 size: 17 residues. Sequenced material: naive CXCR3+ CD8+ T cells from blood. Documented subset: CD45RO-CCR7+CD27+CD95- naive CD8+ T cells expressing CXCR3 (TNR3+). The genes are TRBV21-1 and TRBJ1-4; TCRdb's D gene call, TRBD1, goes unchecked for lack of DNA. TRBV21-1 is labeled a pseudogene. This TCR was recovered from a human donor in good health. Some clones in this sample may be carry-over from other donors' samples. The CDR3 region is CASSKPRDGAFSEKLFF.